The sequence of this T cell receptor beta chain was determined in a study of T cell repertoires in cytomegalovirus infection. Looking at the study overall: Both recently identified HLA-C-restricted and well-studied HLA-B-restricted CMV epitopes were used in the study.

TCRdb reanalysed the reads using MiXCR and keeps one entry per CDR3 protein. The table has approximately 470,000 distinct CDR3 sequences, approximately 40% seen once; the top ten hold around 44%. About this clonotype itself: The antigen is not known.

Findings of the study overall: CMV-specific TCR beta clonotypes restricted by HLA-C were the ones dominating the ex vivo response.

V lost 4 bases, J lost 2 bases, and 8 bases lay in between. Looked up from germline, CDR1 is SGHTA and CDR2 is FQGNSA. The CDR3 is made up of 13 amino acids. The chain employs TRBV7-2 and TRBJ2-5; D ambiguous. The source was cultured PBMCs, collected from culture after CMV antigen stimulation. This receptor was taken from a human donor in good health (CMV status not recorded). Some clones in this sample may be carry-over from other donors' samples. CDR3 loop: CASSSPTQETQYF. CDR3 sequence (DNA): TGTGCCAGCAGCTCCCCTACACAAGAGACCCAGTACTTC. Combining the CDR3 with reference TRBV7-2 and TRBJ2-5 gives the whole variable domain GAGVSQSPSNKVTEKGKDVELRCDPISGHTALYWYRQSLGQGLEFLIYFQGNSAPDKSGLPSDRFSAERTGGSVSTLTIQRTQQEDSAVYLCASSSPTQETQYFGPGTRLLVL.